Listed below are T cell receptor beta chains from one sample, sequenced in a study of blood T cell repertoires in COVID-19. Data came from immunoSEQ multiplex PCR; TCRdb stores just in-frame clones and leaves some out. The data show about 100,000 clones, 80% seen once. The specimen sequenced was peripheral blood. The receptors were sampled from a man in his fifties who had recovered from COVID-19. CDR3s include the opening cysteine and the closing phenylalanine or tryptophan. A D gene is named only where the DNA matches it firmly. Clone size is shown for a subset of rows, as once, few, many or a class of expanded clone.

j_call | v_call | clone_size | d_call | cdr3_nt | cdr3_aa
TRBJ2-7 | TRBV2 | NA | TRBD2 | TGTGCCGGCATGACTAGCGGATCCTACGAGCAGTACTTC | CAGMTSGSYEQYF
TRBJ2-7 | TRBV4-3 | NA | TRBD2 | TGCGCCAGCAGCCAAGAGGGACTAGCGGCTTACGAGCAGTACTTC | CASSQEGLAAYEQYF
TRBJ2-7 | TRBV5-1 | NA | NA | TGCGCCAGCAGCTTGGAGGGAGGCTACGAGCAGTACTTC | CASSLEGGYEQYF
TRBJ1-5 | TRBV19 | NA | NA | TGTGCCAGTAATAGGGCCGACTCGGGAATCGACTATCAGCCCCAGCATTTT | CASNRADSGIDYQPQHF
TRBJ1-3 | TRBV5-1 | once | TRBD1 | TGCGCCAGCAGCTTGTCAGGGGGAGGTGGAAACACCATATATTTT | CASSLSGGGGNTIYF
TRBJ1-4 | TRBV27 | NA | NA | TGTGCCAGCAGTTTTCAGGGAACGAATGAAAAACTGTTTTTT | CASSFQGTNEKLFF
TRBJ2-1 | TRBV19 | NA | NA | TGTGCCAGTAGAGATCGGGGGTTTTACAATGAGCAGTTCTTC | CASRDRGFYNEQFF
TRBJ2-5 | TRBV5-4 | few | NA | TGTGCCAGCAGCTCGCCTAGAGCCGAAGAGACCCAGTACTTC | CASSSPRAEETQYF
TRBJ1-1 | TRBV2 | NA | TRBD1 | TGTGCCAGCAGTGAAGGACAGGGGACTGAAGCTTTCTTT | CASSEGQGTEAFF
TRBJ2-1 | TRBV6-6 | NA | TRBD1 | TGTGCCAGCAGTCCGGTTGAAACCGGGACAGGGAACTACAATGAGCAGTTCTTC | CASSPVETGTGNYNEQFF
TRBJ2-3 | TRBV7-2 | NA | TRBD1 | TGTGCCAGCAGCTTAGTGGGGACAGGGGGAGGGGATACGCAGTATTTT | CASSLVGTGGGDTQYF
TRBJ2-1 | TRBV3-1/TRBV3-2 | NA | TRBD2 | TGTGCCAGCAGCGATACGGGGGGATACAATGAGCAGTTCTTC | CASSDTGGYNEQFF
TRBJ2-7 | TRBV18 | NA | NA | TGTGCCAGCTCACCACAGAGTGAGGGTAACGAGCAGTACTTC | CASSPQSEGNEQYF
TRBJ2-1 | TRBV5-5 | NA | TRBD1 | TGTGCCAGCAGCTCAGAACCGACAGGGATGGTTGAGCAGTTCTTC | CASSSEPTGMVEQFF
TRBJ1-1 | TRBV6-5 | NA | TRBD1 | TGTGCCAGCAGTTGGGACAGACCTGAAGCTTTCTTT | CASSWDRPEAFF
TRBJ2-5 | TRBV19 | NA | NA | TGTGCCAGTAGTATAGTAGGGGCTAGTACGGGAGAGACCCAGTACTTC | CASSIVGASTGETQYF
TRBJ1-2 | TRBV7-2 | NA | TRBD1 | TGTGCCGCCGCGACGGAGACAGGGGCGTTGGGCTACACCTTC | CAAATETGALGYTF
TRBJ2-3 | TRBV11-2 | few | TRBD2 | TGTGCCAGCAGCGGACTAGCGGGAGCGGCAGATACGCAGTATTTT | CASSGLAGAADTQYF
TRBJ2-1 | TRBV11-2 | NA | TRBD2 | TGTGCCAGCAGCAGACTACGAGCGGGAGCGTGGCAGTTCTTC | CASSRLRAGAWQFF
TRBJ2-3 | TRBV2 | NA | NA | TGTGCCAGCCTGACCAGGGCAGATACGCAGTATTTT | CASLTRADTQYF
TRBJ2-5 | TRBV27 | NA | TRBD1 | TGTGCCAGCCGAAAACAGGGGCGTCAAGAGACCCAGTACTTC | CASRKQGRQETQYF
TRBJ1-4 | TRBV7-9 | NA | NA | TGTGCCAGCAGTCGAATGGGACTAACGGAAAAACTGTTTTTT | CASSRMGLTEKLFF
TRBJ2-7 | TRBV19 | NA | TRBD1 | TGTGCCAGTGGGGACAGAGACTACGAGCAGTACTTC | CASGDRDYEQYF